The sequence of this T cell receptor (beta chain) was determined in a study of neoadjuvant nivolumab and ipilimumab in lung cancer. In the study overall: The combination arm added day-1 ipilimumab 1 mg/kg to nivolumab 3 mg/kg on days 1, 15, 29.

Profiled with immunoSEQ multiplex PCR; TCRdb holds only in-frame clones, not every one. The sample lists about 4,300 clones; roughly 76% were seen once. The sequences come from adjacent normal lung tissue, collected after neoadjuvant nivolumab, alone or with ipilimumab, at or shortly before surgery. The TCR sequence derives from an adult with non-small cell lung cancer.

The CDR3 region is CASSLRTGNTEAFF. In nucleotides, the CDR3 is TGCGCCAGCAGCTTAAGGACGGGGAACACTGAAGCTTTCTTT. This chain joins TRBV5-1 and TRBJ1-1; no clear D gene. V lost 2 bases to trimming and J lost 1 base, with 9 bases between them. Germline V gives CDR1 SGHRS, CDR2 YFSETQ. The length of the CDR3 is 14 residues.